One and the same sample provided the 18 T cell receptor beta chains below, sequenced in a study of T cells in Graves' hyperthyroidism and ophthalmopathy. Amplified TCR beta CDR3 regions came from RNA transcripts. HTBI primers were employed in a first-round RT-PCR of the TCR CDR3. TCRdb itself ran the multiplex PCR reads through MiXCR, one entry per CDR3 protein. The sample carries more than 500,000 distinct CDR3 sequences, about 14% recorded once. The sequencing sample was made of blood. These receptors were collected from a woman aged 40-49 years with Graves' hyperthyroidism.

This clonotype was found many times. This rearrangement joins TRBV27 to TRBJ1-2; 8 bases fit TRBD1. The CDR3 extends over 15 amino acids. The trim removed 3 bases at V and 0 bases at J, leaving 3 bases unmatched. Germline-derived CDR1 and CDR2 are MNHEY and SMNVEV (reference sequence). The CDR3 reads CASSFGQGTNYGYTF. DNA for the CDR3: TGTGCCAGCAGTTTTGGACAGGGAACTAACTATGGCTACACCTTC.

The sample holds many counts of this clonotype. The gene calls are TRBV28 and TRBJ2-3, with D unresolved. The germline CDR1 and CDR2 sequences are MDHEN and SYDVKM. The V end lost 3 bases, the J end lost 5 bases, and 3 bases lay between the germline ends. The length of the CDR3 is 11 residues. The CDR3 nucleotides are TGTGCCAGCAGTTTCGTAGATACGCAGTATTTT. It translates to CASSFVDTQYF.

This clonotype was picked up one time. The CDR3 end shows no conserved phenylalanine or tryptophan, and so a read error is likely. The chain joins TRBV4-1 to TRBJ1-5, with D uncertain. Trimming cost V 0 bases and J 3 bases, with 9 bases left between them. Germline V gives CDR1 MGHRA, CDR2 YSYEKL. This CDR3 region has 15 residues. In nucleotides, the CDR3 is TGCGCCAGCAGCCAAGATCACGGCTACAATCAGCCCCAGCATTTG. It encodes CASSQDHGYNQPQHL.

This clonotype was recorded many times. The CDR3 loop is CATSDYWESTDTQYF. The CDR3 DNA sequence: TGTGCCACCAGTGATTATTGGGAAAGCACAGATACGCAGTATTTT. The V call is TRBV24-1, the J call TRBJ2-3; no clear D gene. Trimming removed 2 bases from V and 0 bases from J, with 8 bases in between. The CDR3 totals 15 residues. Germline CDR1 is KGHDR and CDR2 is SFDVKD.

Ten or more counts support this clonotype. J is TRBJ2-1 and V is TRBV12-3 or TRBV12-4; TRBD2 agrees at 14 bases. After removal of 5 bases from V and 8 bases from J, the junction contained 8 bases not matched to a gene. The CDR3 length is 16 residues. Written as DNA, the CDR3 is TGTGCCAGCAGTCCCGGGACTAGCGGGAGCATCCATGAGCAGTTCTTC. This encodes CASSPGTSGSIHEQFF.

The gene calls are TRBV28 and TRBJ2-1; TRBD1 agrees at 7 bases. This CDR3 contains 13 residues. Per germline, CDR1 MDHEN and CDR2 SYDVKM. Losses at the gene ends were 5 bases for V and 6 bases for J; bases not matched to a gene: 4. The CDR3 loop is CASSDRVFNEQFF. As DNA, the CDR3 is TGTGCCAGCAGTGACAGGGTGTTCAATGAGCAGTTCTTC.

This chain uses TRBV7-3 with TRBJ1-1, with D possibly matching TRBD1 (5 bases). The germline gives CDR1 SGHTA, CDR2 FQGTGA. The V gene lost 2 bases and the J gene lost 1 base, with 14 bases spanning the gap. This CDR3 is built from 16 residues. For the CDR3, the DNA is TGTGCCAGCAGCTTAGAGGGTGGGGCCTCGAACACTGAAGCTTTCTTT. It encodes CASSLEGGASNTEAFF.

This clonotype was observed a few times. The chain recombines TRBV5-1 with TRBJ1-6, with no clear D. Trimming left V 3 bases short and J 4 bases short, with 14 bases between. The CDR3 length is 16 residues. The germline CDR1 and CDR2 sequences are SGHRS and YFSETQ. CDR3 sequence: CASSSSIDGYNSPLHF. CDR3 sequence (DNA): TGCGCCAGCAGCTCCTCAATCGACGGTTATAATTCACCCCTCCACTTT. Looking up the rest from reference TRBV5-1 and TRBJ1-6 gives the full variable domain: KAGVTQTPRYLIKTRGQQVTLSCSPISGHRSVSWYQQTPGQGLQFLFEYFSETQRNKGNFPGRFSGRQFSNSRSEMNVSTLELGDSALYLCASSSSIDGYNSPLHFGNGTRLTVT.

The table lists this clonotype with many counts. The rearrangement joins TRBV4-1 to TRBJ2-7; D not certain. Trimming removed 1 base from V and 0 bases from J, with 10 bases in between. Germline assignment: CDR1 MGHRA and CDR2 YSYEKL. This CDR3 has 15 amino acids. The CDR3 DNA reads TGCGCCAGCAGCCAAGCGGTCCACAGCTCCTACGAGCAGTACTTC. It specifies CASSQAVHSSYEQYF.

This clonotype was observed at least ten times. J is TRBJ2-3 and V is TRBV18, with a possible D match to TRBD1 (6 bases). CDR3 size: 14 residues. Trimming took off 6 bases at V and 0 bases at J, with 10 bases between the two ends. CDR1 KGHSH and CDR2 LQKENI come from the germline V gene. CDR3: CASSGQTSTDTQYF. In DNA form, the CDR3 reads TGTGCCAGCTCCGGACAGACTAGCACAGATACGCAGTATTTT.

The sample holds a few counts of this clonotype. This sequence joins TRBV6-1 and TRBJ1-2, with 8 bases fitting TRBD1. This CDR3 region has 15 residues. V gave up 5 bases and J gave up 6 bases; unmatched junction bases: 11. Per germline, CDR1 MNHNS and CDR2 SASEGT. The CDR3 sequence is CASSRGQEGGNGYTF. The CDR3 DNA follows: TGTGCCAGCAGTCGGGGACAGGAAGGGGGGAATGGCTACACCTTC.

This clonotype has just a few counts. The V call is TRBV6-5, the J call TRBJ2-3, with D perhaps matching TRBD1 (6 bases). Looked up from germline, CDR1 is MNHEY and CDR2 is SVGAGI. This CDR3 region has 16 residues. The V end was cut by 5 bases, the J end by 0 bases, with 15 bases between. The CDR3 spells CASSTRLDSSTDTQYF. The DNA for the CDR3 is TGTGCCAGCAGTACACGCCTGGACAGCAGCACAGATACGCAGTATTTT.

This sequence joins TRBV11-3 and TRBJ1-3; 7 bases line up with TRBD1. With V trimmed by 0 bases and J by 4 bases, 3 bases remained unmatched. CDR3 length: 15 residues. Germline V gene lookup returns CDR1 SGHNT and CDR2 YENEEA. As DNA, the CDR3 is TGTGCCAGCAGCTTAGATCGGACAGGCGGAAACACCATATATTTT. As protein: CASSLDRTGGNTIYF.

This clonotype was seen ten or more times. The chain employs TRBV28 and TRBJ2-3; the D is unclear. V lost 4 bases and J 4 bases, leaving 9 bases between the germline ends. Germline CDR1 is MDHEN and CDR2 is SYDVKM. The CDR3 runs 13 residues. The CDR3 here is CASSSPSPDTQYF. The CDR3 DNA reads TGTGCCAGCAGTTCACCCTCCCCAGATACGCAGTATTTT.

This clonotype was seen at least ten times. The rearrangement uses TRBV28 and TRBJ2-7, with 10 positions matching TRBD1. Germline-derived CDR1 and CDR2 are MDHEN and SYDVKM. V dropped 7 bases and J dropped 3; count of bases not matched to a gene: 6. This CDR3 spans 14 amino acids. This chain's CDR3 is CASTPGQGGYEQYF. CDR3 nucleotide sequence: TGTGCCAGCACTCCAGGACAGGGGGGCTACGAGCAGTACTTC.

This clonotype was counted at least ten times. The rearrangement uses TRBV5-1 and TRBJ2-1; no firm D call. There are 14 residues in the CDR3. The germline V gene has CDR1 SGHRS and CDR2 YFSETQ. V was trimmed by 7 bases and J by 0 bases, leaving 11 bases between them. CDR3 in DNA: TGCGCCAGCCATACGGAAGTCTCCTACAATGAGCAGTTCTTC. Its translation: CASHTEVSYNEQFF.

On this clonotype itself: A much larger clone lies a single base off, so this may be a read error. The conserved phenylalanine or tryptophan normally closing the CDR3 is absent here, so this likely arose from a read error. The chain joins TRBV5-1 to TRBJ2-1, with no clear D. Trimming cost V 1 base and J 0 bases, with 2 bases left between them. The germline gives CDR1 SGHRS, CDR2 YFSETQ. The CDR3 length is 13 residues. The CDR3, as DNA: TGCGCCAGCAGCTTGAACTCCTACAATGAGCAGTTCATC. Translated: CASSLNSYNEQFI.

This clonotype appeared many times. The rearrangement uses TRBV2 and TRBJ2-1; D call uncertain. CDR1 is SNHLY and CDR2 is FYNNEI in the germline V gene. This CDR3 has 11 residues. Deletions cut 4 bases from V and 8 bases from J, with 6 bases between. In DNA form, the CDR3 reads TGTGCCAGCAGTGGTCACGATGAGCAGTTCTTC. This gives the protein CASSGHDEQFF.